Listed below are T cell receptor beta chains from one sample, sequenced in a study of T cell responses to AZD1222 COVID-19 vaccine. Assay: immunoSEQ multiplex PCR; the TCRdb copy retains only in-frame clones and omits some. This table has fewer than 120,000 clones, around nine tenths appearing once. Here the sequenced sample was peripheral blood, taken 28 days after the second AZD1222 dose. These receptors originate from an adult who received the AZD1222 COVID-19 vaccine. Each CDR3 is given with its conserved first and last residue. A D gene is named only where the DNA matches it firmly. For some rows the clone size is stated as once, few or many, or as a class when expanded; others skip it.

V gene,J gene,clone size,D gene,CDR3 DNA,CDR3 protein
TRBV5-6,TRBJ1-4,-,-,TGTGCCAGCAGCTCTCTGACAGAAATTAATGAAAAACTGTTTTTT,CASSSLTEINEKLFF
TRBV2,TRBJ1-1,few,TRBD1,TGTGCCAGCACCAGGGGGGCAATGAACACTGAAGCTTTCTTT,CASTRGAMNTEAFF
TRBV10-3,TRBJ2-3,-,-,TGTGCCATCACTACGACAGCCACCACAGATACGCAGTATTTT,CAITTTATTDTQYF
TRBV3-1/TRBV3-2,TRBJ2-7,-,-,TGTGCCAGCAGCCAAAACAGGAAACCCTACGAGCAGTACTTC,CASSQNRKPYEQYF
TRBV6-5,TRBJ1-1,-,-,TGTGCCAGCAGGGAGGATGGGAACACTGAAGCTTTCTTT,CASREDGNTEAFF
TRBV2,TRBJ2-3,-,-,TGTGCCAGCAGTGACGGCCCGCGGGGCACAGATACGCAGTATTTT,CASSDGPRGTDTQYF
TRBV6-1,TRBJ2-1,-,-,TGTGCCAGCAGTGAAGCTGGGGCCTCTATTTATGAGCAGTTCTTC,CASSEAGASIYEQFF
TRBV7-2,TRBJ2-3,-,-,TGTGCCAGCAGCTTTACAGGTAGCACAGATACGCAGTATTTT,CASSFTGSTDTQYF
TRBV7-8,TRBJ2-5,-,-,TGTGCCAGCAGCTACGGCGGGGAGACCCAGTACTTC,CASSYGGETQYF
TRBV6-5,TRBJ2-2,once,TRBD2,TGTGCCAGCAGTTACTCGCTCGGGAGGGGGGAGCTGTTTTTT,CASSYSLGRGELFF
TRBV4-2,TRBJ2-2,once,TRBD1,TGTGCCAGCAGCCAAGATCCGAGGGGGCAGTTCGCGAACACCGGGGAGCTGTTTTTT,CASSQDPRGQFANTGELFF
TRBV11-2,TRBJ2-6,-,TRBD1,TGTGCCAGCAGGGTCCCTGGACAGGGTGGCTCTGGGGCCAACGTCCTGACTTTC,CASRVPGQGGSGANVLTF
TRBV27,TRBJ2-1,-,TRBD2,TGTGCCAGCAGTTTCGGGACTAGCGGGCGATGGATGTCCTACAATGAGCAGTTCTTC,CASSFGTSGRWMSYNEQFF
TRBV19,TRBJ2-5,-,-,TGTGCCAGTAGTATGATGGGCGGCCGGGAGACCCAGTACTTC,CASSMMGGRETQYF
TRBV19,TRBJ1-1,once,-,TGTGCCAGTAGTATAGCCCCGGGTGAGGCAGCTTTCTTT,CASSIAPGEAAFF
TRBV27,TRBJ2-5,-,-,TGTGCCAGCAGTTTATCGGGGGGCCAAGAGACCCAGTACTTC,CASSLSGGQETQYF
TRBV5-1,TRBJ2-7,-,-,TGCGCCAGCAGCTCCGATTGGGTCACCTACGAGCAGTACTTC,CASSSDWVTYEQYF
TRBV10-3,TRBJ1-1,-,-,TGTGCCATGCAACAGGAGATGAACACTGAAGCTTTCTTT,CAMQQEMNTEAFF
TRBV14,TRBJ1-2,-,-,TGTGCCAGCAGCCGCGGCACAGCTAACTATGGCTACACCTTC,CASSRGTANYGYTF
TRBV7-9,TRBJ1-5,-,TRBD1,TGTGCCAGCAGCTATACGGGACAGATCAATCAGCCCCAGCATTTT,CASSYTGQINQPQHF
TRBV7-2,TRBJ2-1,-,TRBD1,TGTGCCAGCAGCTTAGTATGGCAGGGGGCTGAGCAGTTCTTC,CASSLVWQGAEQFF
TRBV4-1,TRBJ1-5,-,-,TGCGCCAGCTCTCCCTGGCAGGCTAGCAATCAGCCCCAGCATTTT,CASSPWQASNQPQHF
TRBV3-1/TRBV3-2,TRBJ2-2,-,TRBD2,TGTGCCAGCAGCCCGCGGGGGGCGAACACCGGGGAGCTGTTTTTT,CASSPRGANTGELFF
TRBV10-1,TRBJ2-2,-,TRBD1,TGCGCCAGCAGTGATGCCGGGACAGGGAGTTCTGGGGAGCTGTTTTTT,CASSDAGTGSSGELFF
TRBV5-6,TRBJ1-2,-,-,TGTGCCAGCAGCTTGTCGGGGTATGGCTACACCTTC,CASSLSGYGYTF
TRBV20-1,TRBJ2-1,-,-,TGCAGTGCTAGAATACTCAATGAGCAGTTCTTC,CSARILNEQFF
TRBV27,TRBJ1-6,-,-,TGTGCCAGCAGTATCGGACAGCCAACACCCCTCCACTTT,CASSIGQPTPLHF
TRBV21-1,TRBJ2-2,-,-,TGTGCCAGCAGCCTACTGGCGGGGGTCACCGGGGAGCTGTTTTTT,CASSLLAGVTGELFF
TRBV12-3/TRBV12-4,TRBJ2-7,-,-,TGTGCCAGCAGTTTTGGAGGCGAGCAGTACTTC,CASSFGGEQYF
TRBV4-3,TRBJ2-4,-,-,TGCGCCAGCAGCCAAGGTCGTGATGACATTCAGTACTTC,CASSQGRDDIQYF
TRBV7-9,TRBJ1-2,-,-,TGTGCCAGCAGCTTAGGTCAAGGACCTTATGGCTACACCTTC,CASSLGQGPYGYTF
TRBV5-1,TRBJ2-7,-,TRBD1,TGCGCCAGCAGCGGGACAGGGCTCACCTACGAGCAGTACTTC,CASSGTGLTYEQYF
TRBV30,TRBJ2-3,-,-,TGTGCCTGGAGCGGGGGCGGGGGATCGAGAGATACGCAGTATTTT,CAWSGGGGSRDTQYF
TRBV3-1/TRBV3-2,TRBJ2-5,-,-,TGTGCCAGCGGAGCGACTAGCCAAGAGACCCAGTACTTC,CASGATSQETQYF
TRBV5-1,TRBJ1-1,once,-,TGCGCCAGCAGCTTGGCCGGGACGTCGAACACTGAAGCTTTCTTT,CASSLAGTSNTEAFF
TRBV15,TRBJ1-6,-,TRBD1,TGTGCCACCAGCCTCCGGACAGGGTACGAGGTGCCCCTCCACTTT,CATSLRTGYEVPLHF
TRBV5-1,TRBJ1-2,-,-,TGCGCCAGCAGCTTGCGGGGTCCCACTAACTATGGCTACACCTTC,CASSLRGPTNYGYTF
TRBV6-2/TRBV6-3,TRBJ2-2,few,-,TGTGCCAGCAGTTACTCCTGGAACACCGGGGAGCTGTTTTTT,CASSYSWNTGELFF
TRBV3-1/TRBV3-2,TRBJ1-1,-,-,TGTGCCAGCAGCCAATGGGGGCTGAACACTGAAGCTTTCTTT,CASSQWGLNTEAFF
TRBV4-2,TRBJ2-7,-,TRBD2,TGTGCCAGCAGCCAAGGCTGGGGACTAGCGGGGACGTGG,CASSQGWGLAGTW
TRBV3-1/TRBV3-2,TRBJ2-3,-,-,TGTGCCAGCAGCCAAGGCGGGGCCGCAGATACGCAGTATTTT,CASSQGGAADTQYF
TRBV6-5,TRBJ1-2,-,TRBD1,TGTGCCAGCAGTTACCAAGGGGGCGTTGGCTATGGCTACACCTTC,CASSYQGGVGYGYTF
TRBV4-1,TRBJ1-5,-,-,TGCGCCAGCAGCCAACCAGGGTATCAGCCCCAGCATTTT,CASSQPGYQPQHF
TRBV10-1,TRBJ1-4,-,-,TGCGCCGAAACGGACGGCGCAACTAATGAAAAACTGTTTTTT,CAETDGATNEKLFF
TRBV4-1,TRBJ2-3,-,-,TGCGCCAGCAGCCAAGATCCCGGCGAGTGGGGCACAGATACGCAGTATTTT,CASSQDPGEWGTDTQYF
TRBV5-1,TRBJ2-5,-,TRBD1,TGCGCCAGCAGCTTTGGACAGGCCCAAGAGACCCAGTACTTC,CASSFGQAQETQYF
TRBV6-5,TRBJ1-6,-,-,TGTGCCAGCAGTTACGGGGCGGCGCCCCTCCACTTT,CASSYGAAPLHF
TRBV10-3,TRBJ2-2,-,TRBD1,TGTGCCATCAGTGAACAGGAACAGGGGGTAACCGGGGAGCTGTTTTTT,CAISEQEQGVTGELFF
TRBV12-5,TRBJ2-1,-,-,TGTGCTAGTGGCGGATTAGCGGACAATGAGCAGTTCTTC,CASGGLADNEQFF
TRBV10-3,TRBJ1-2,-,-,TGTGCCATCAGTGAGTGGCAAAACTATGGCTACACCTTC,CAISEWQNYGYTF
TRBV27,TRBJ2-1,-,TRBD1,TGTGCCAGCAGTCCCGACAGGGGACCCCTCAATGAGCAGTTCTTC,CASSPDRGPLNEQFF
TRBV2,TRBJ1-5,-,TRBD1,TGTGCCAGCAGCCGCGACAGGGGGCGCGAACCCCAGCATTTT,CASSRDRGREPQHF
TRBV5-6,TRBJ1-1,once,-,TGTGCCAGCAGCAAGGTTTCGACTGAAGCTTTCTTT,CASSKVSTEAFF
TRBV9,TRBJ2-4,once,TRBD1,TGTGCCAGCAGCGCCTTCGGAAGGACAGGGGCCGGAGTGGCCAAAAACATTCAGTACTTC,CASSAFGRTGAGVAKNIQYF
TRBV7-6,TRBJ1-1,-,-,TGTGCCAGCAGCCGAGGGGTCACTGAAGCTTTCTTT,CASSRGVTEAFF
TRBV19,TRBJ1-1,-,TRBD1,TGTGCCAGTACCCCCGAGACAGGGGGTCCCTGGAACACTGAAGCTTTCTTT,CASTPETGGPWNTEAFF
TRBV10-3,TRBJ2-7,-,TRBD1,TGTGCCACCCGACAGGGGGCCTACGAGCAGTACTTC,CATRQGAYEQYF
TRBV6-6,TRBJ2-3,-,TRBD1,TGTGCCAGCAGCCGTGGACAGGGAGGTAGCACAGATACGCAGTATTTT,CASSRGQGGSTDTQYF
TRBV3-1/TRBV3-2,TRBJ2-1,-,TRBD2,TGTGCCAGCAGCCAAGGACTAGCGGCGTACAATGAGCAGTTCTTC,CASSQGLAAYNEQFF
TRBV29-1,TRBJ2-3,-,-,TGCATCTCCTCCGGGTCGACCACAGATACGCAGTATTTT,CISSGSTTDTQYF